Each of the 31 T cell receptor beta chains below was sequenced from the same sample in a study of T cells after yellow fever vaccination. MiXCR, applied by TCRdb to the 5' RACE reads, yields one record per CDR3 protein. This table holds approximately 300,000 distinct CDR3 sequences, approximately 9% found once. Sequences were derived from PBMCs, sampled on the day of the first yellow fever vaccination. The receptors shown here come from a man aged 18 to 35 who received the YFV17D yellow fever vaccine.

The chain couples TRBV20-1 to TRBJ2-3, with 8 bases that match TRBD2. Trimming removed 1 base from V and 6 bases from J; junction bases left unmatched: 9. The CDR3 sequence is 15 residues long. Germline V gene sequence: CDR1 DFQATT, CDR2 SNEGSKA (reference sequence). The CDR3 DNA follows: TGCAGTGCTAGAGGGGGGGGTAGCGGGGAGGATACGCAGTATTTT. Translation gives CSARGGGSGEDTQYF.

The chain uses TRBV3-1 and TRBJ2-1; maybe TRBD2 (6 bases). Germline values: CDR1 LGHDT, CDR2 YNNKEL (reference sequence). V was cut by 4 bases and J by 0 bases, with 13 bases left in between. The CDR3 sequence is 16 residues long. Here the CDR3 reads CASSLFRESSYNEQFF. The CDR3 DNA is TGTGCCAGCAGCCTTTTCCGGGAGAGCTCCTACAATGAGCAGTTCTTC.

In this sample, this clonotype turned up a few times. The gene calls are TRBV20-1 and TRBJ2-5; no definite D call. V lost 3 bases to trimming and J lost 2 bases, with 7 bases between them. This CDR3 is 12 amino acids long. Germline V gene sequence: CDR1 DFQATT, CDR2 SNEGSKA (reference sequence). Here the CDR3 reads CSARERQETQYF. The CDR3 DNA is TGCAGTGCTAGGGAACGACAAGAGACCCAGTACTTC.

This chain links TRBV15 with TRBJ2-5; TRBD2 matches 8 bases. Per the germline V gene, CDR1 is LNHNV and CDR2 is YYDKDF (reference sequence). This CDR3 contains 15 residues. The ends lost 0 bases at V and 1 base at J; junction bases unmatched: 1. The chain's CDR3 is CATSREAGVQETQYF. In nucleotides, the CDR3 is TGTGCCACCAGCAGAGAAGCGGGGGTCCAAGAGACCCAGTACTTC.

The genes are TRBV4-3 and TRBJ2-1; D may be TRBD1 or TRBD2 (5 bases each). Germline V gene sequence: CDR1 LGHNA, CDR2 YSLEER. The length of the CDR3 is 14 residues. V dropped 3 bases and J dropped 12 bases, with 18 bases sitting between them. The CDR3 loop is CASSQNGDLLRQFF. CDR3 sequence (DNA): TGCGCCAGCAGCCAGAACGGGGACCTCCTTCGGCAGTTCTTC.

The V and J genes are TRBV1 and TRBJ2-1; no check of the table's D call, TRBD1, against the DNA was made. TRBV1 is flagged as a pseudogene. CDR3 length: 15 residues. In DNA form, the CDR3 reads TGCACCAGCAGCGCACAGGGTCGAGGCGACAATGAGCAGTTCTTC. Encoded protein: CTSSAQGRGDNEQFF.

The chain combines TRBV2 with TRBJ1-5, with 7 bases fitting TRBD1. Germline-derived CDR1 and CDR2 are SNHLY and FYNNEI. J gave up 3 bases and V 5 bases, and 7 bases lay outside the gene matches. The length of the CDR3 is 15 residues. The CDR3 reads CASSPGQTLNQPQHF. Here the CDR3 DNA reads TGTGCCAGCAGTCCGGGACAGACCCTCAATCAGCCCCAGCATTTT.

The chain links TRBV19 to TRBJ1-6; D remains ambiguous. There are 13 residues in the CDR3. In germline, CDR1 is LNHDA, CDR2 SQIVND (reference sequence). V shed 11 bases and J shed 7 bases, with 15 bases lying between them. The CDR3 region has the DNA TGTGCCGCCCGTGGGCAGGAAAATTCACCCCTCCACTTT. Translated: CAARGQENSPLHF.

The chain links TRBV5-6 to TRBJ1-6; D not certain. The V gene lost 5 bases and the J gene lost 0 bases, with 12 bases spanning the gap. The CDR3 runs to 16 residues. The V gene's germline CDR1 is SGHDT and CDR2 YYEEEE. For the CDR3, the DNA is TGTGCCAGCAGTGATGGCCTGAGCTCCTATAATTCACCCCTCCACTTT. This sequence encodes CASSDGLSSYNSPLHF.

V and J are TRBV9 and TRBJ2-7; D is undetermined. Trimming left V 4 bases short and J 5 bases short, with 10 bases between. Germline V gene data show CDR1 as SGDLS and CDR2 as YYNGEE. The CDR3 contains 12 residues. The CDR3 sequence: CASSRAGDEQYF. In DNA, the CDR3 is TGTGCCAGCAGCAGGGCCGGAGACGAGCAGTACTTC.

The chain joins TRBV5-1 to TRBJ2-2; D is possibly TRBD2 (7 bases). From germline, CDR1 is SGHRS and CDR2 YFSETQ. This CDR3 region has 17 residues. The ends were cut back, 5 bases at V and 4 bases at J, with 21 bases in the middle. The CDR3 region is CASRLEEGGAFTGELFF. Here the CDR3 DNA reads TGCGCCAGCAGACTCGAGGAGGGGGGGGCCTTCACCGGGGAGCTGTTTTTT.

The CDR3 DNA reads as TGTGCCACCAGTGGGGCGGGACAGGCCAATCAGCCCCAGCATTTT. Translating it yields CATSGAGQANQPQHF. The rearrangement uses TRBV24-1 and TRBJ1-5; 8 bases are shared with TRBD1. This CDR3 has 15 amino acids. Unmatched junction bases numbered 5, after V lost 5 bases and J lost 3 bases. Germline V lookup: CDR1 KGHDR, CDR2 SFDVKD.

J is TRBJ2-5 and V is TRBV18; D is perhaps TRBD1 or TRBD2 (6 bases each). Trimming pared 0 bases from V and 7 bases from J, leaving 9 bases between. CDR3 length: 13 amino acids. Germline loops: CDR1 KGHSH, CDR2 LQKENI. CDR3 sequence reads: CASSPPEGGTQYF. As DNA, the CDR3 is TGTGCCAGCTCACCACCTGAGGGGGGGACCCAGTACTTC.

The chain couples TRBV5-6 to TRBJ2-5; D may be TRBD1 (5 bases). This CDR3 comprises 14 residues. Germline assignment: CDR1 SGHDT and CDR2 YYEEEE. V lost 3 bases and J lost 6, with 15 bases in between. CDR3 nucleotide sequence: TGTGCCAGCAGCTGGGGCCTACAGTCGAAGACCCAGTACTTC. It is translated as CASSWGLQSKTQYF.

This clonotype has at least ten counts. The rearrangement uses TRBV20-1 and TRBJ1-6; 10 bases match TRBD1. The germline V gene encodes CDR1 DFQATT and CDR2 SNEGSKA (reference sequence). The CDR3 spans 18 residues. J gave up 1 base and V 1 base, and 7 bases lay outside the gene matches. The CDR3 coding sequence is TGCAGTGCTAGAGTGACAGGGGGCTTTAAGTCCTATAATTCACCCCTCCACTTT. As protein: CSARVTGGFKSYNSPLHF.

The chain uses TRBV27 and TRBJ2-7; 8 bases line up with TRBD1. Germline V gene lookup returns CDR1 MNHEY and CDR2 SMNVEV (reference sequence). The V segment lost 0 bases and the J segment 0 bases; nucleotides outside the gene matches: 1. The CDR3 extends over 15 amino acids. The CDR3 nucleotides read TGTGCCAGCAGTTTATCCGGGACAGGCTCCTACGAGCAGTACGTC. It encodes CASSLSGTGSYEQYV.

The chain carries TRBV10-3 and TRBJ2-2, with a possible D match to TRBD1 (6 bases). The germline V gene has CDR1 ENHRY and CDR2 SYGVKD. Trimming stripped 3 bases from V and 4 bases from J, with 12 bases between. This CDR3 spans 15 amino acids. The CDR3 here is CAISEQGYGTGELFF. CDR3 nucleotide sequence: TGTGCCATCAGTGAACAGGGCTATGGCACCGGGGAGCTGTTTTTT.

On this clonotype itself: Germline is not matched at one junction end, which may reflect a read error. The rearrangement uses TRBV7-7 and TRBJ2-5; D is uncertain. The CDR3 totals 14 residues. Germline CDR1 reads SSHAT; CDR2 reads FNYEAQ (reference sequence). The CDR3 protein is CASSPNLLQETQYF. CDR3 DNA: TGTGCTAGCAGTCCGAACCTCTTACAAGAGACCCAGTACTTC.

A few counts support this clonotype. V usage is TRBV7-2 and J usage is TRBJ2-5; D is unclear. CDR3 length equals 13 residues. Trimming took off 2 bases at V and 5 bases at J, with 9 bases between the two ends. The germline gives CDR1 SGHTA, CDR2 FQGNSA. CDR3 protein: CASSLQARETQYF. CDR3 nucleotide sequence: TGTGCCAGCAGCTTACAGGCGAGGGAGACCCAGTACTTC.

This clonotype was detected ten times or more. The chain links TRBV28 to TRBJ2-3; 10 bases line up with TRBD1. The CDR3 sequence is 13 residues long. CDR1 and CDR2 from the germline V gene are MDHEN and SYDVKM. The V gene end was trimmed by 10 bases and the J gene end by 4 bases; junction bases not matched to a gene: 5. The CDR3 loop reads CATLTGGPDTQYF. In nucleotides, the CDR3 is TGTGCCACCCTGACAGGGGGCCCAGATACGCAGTATTTT. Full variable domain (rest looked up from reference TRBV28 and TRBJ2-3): DVKVTQSSRYLVKRTGEKVFLECVQDMDHENMFWYRQDPGLGLRLIYFSYDVKMKEKGDIPEGYSVSREKKERFSLILESASTNQTSMYLCATLTGGPDTQYFGPGTRLTVL.

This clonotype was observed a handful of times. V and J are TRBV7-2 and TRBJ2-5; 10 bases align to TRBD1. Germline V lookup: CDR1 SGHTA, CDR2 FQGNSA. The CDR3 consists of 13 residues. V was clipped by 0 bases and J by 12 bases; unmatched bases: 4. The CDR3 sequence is CASSLADGTGEYF. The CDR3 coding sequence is TGTGCCAGCAGCTTAGCCGATGGGACAGGGGAGTACTTC. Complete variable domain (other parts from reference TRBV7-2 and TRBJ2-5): GAGVSQSPSNKVTEKGKDVELRCDPISGHTALYWYRQSLGQGLEFLIYFQGNSAPDKSGLPSDRFSAERTGGSVSTLTIQRTQQEDSAVYLCASSLADGTGEYFGPGTRLLVL.

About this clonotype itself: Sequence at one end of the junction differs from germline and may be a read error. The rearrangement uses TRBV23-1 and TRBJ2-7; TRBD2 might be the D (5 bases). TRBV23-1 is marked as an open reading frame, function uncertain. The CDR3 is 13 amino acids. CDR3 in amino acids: CASSQSAGLEQYF. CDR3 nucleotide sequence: TGCGCCAGCAGCCAATCGGCGGGTCTCGAGCAGTACTTC.

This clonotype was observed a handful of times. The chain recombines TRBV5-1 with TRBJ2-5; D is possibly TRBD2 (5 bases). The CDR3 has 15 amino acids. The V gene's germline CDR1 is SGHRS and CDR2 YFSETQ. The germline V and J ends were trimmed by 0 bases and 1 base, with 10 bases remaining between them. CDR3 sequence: CASSLAEGGQETQYF. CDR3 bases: TGCGCCAGCAGCTTGGCCGAAGGAGGCCAAGAGACCCAGTACTTC.

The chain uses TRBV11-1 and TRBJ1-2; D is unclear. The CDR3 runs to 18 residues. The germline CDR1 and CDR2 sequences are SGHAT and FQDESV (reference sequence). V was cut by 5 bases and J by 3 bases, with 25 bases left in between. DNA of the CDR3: TGTGCCAGCAGCACCACCACACCCCAACCAATCCTCCACTATGGCTACACCTTC. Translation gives CASSTTTPQPILHYGYTF.

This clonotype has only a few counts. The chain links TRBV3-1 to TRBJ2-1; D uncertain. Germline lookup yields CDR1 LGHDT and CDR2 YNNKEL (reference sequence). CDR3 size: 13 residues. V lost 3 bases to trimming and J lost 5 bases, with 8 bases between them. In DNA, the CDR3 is TGTGCCAGCAGCCAGGGAAGAAACAATGAGCAGTTCTTC. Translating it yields CASSQGRNNEQFF.

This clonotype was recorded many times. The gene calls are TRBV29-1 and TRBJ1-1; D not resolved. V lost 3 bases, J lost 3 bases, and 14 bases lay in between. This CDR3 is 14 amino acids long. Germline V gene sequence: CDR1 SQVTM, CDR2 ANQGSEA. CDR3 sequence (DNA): TGCAGCGTTGATACGGGATACCAAGACACTGAAGCTTTCTTT. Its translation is CSVDTGYQDTEAFF.

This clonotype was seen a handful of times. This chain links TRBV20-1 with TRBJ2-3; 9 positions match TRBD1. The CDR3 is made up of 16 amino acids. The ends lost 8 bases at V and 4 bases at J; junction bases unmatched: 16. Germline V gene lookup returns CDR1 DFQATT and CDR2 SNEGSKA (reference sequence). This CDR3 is CSSFGTGLVVADTQYF. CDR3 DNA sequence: TGCAGTTCATTCGGGACAGGGCTTGTTGTGGCAGATACGCAGTATTTT.

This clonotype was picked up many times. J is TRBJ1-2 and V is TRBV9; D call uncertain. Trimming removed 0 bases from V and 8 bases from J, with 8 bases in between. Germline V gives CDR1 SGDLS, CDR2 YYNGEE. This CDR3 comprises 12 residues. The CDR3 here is CASSVVSGGYTF. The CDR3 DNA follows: TGTGCCAGCAGCGTAGTGTCAGGAGGCTACACCTTC.

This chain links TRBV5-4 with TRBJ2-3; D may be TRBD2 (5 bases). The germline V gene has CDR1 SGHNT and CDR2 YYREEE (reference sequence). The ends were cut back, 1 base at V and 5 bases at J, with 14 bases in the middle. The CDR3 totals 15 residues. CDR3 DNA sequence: TGTGCCAGCAGCTTGCGGAGGACGGAAGGAGATACGCAGTATTTT. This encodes CASSLRRTEGDTQYF.

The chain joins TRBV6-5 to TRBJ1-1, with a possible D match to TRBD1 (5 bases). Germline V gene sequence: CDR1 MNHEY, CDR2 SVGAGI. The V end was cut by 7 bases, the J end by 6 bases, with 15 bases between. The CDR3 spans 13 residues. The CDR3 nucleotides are TGTGCCAGCACCCCGGGGGGGGGTTCTGAAGCTTTCTTT. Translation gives CASTPGGGSEAFF.

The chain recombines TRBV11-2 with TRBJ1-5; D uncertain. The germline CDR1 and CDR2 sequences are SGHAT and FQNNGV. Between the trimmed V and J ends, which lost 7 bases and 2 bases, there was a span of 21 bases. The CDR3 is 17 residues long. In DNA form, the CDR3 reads TGTGCCAGCACTCATGACCGCTCACGGAGTGGCAATCAGCCCCAGCATTTT. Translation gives CASTHDRSRSGNQPQHF.